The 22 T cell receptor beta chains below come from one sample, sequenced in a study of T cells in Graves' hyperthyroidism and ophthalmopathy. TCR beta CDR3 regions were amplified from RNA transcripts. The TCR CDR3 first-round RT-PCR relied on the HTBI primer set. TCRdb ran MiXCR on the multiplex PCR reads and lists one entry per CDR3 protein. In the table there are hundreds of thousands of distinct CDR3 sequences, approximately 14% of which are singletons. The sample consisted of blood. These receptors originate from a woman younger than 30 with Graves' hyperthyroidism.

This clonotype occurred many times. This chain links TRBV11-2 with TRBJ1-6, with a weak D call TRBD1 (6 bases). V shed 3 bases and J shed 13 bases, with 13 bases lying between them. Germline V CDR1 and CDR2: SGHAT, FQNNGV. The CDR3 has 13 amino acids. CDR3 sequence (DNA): TGTGCCAGCAGCTTGAACAGGGAAACCCCCCTCCACTTT. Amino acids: CASSLNRETPLHF.

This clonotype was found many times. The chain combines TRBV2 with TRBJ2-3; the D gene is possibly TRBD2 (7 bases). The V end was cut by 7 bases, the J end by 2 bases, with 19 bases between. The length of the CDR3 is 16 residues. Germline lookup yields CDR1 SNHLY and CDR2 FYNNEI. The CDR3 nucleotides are TGTGCCAGCAACGCGGGGGCCCCTCCTACCACAGATACGCAGTATTTT. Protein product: CASNAGAPPTTDTQYF. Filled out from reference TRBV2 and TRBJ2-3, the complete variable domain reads EPEVTQTPSHQVTQMGQEVILRCVPISNHLYFYWYRQILGQKVEFLVSFYNNEISEKSEIFDDQFSVERPDGSNFTLKIRSTKLEDSAMYFCASNAGAPPTTDTQYFGPGTRLTVL.

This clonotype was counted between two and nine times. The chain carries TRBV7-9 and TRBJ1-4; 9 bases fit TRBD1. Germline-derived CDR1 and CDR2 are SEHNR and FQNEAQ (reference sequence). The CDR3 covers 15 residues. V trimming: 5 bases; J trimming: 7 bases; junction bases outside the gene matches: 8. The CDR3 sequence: CASSQPGQGSEKLFF. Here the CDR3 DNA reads TGTGCCAGCAGCCAGCCGGGACAGGGTTCTGAAAAACTGTTTTTT.

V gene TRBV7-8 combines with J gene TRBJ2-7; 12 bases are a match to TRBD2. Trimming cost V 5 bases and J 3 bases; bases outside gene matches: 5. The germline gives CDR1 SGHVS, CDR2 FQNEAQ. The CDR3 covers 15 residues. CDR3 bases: TGTGCCAGCAGCCGACTAGCGGGAGACGGCTACGAGCAGTACTTC. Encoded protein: CASSRLAGDGYEQYF.

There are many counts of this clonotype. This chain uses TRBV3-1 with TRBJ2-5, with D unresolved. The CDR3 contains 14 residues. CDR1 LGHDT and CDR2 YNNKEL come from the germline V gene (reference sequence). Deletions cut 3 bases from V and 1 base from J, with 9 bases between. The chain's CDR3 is CASSHTDTQETQYF. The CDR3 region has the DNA TGTGCCAGCAGCCATACAGATACCCAAGAGACCCAGTACTTC.

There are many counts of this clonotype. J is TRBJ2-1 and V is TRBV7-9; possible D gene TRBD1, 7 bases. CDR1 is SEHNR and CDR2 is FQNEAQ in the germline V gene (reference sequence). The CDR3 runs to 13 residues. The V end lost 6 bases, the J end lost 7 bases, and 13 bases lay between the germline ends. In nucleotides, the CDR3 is TGTGCCAGCAGTGGGGCAGGGGGGAATGAGCAGTTCTTC. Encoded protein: CASSGAGGNEQFF.

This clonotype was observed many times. The CDR3 sequence: CASSPGPGAEYGYTF. The CDR3 DNA is TGTGCCAGCTCACCAGGGCCGGGGGCTGAGTATGGCTACACCTTC. The V gene is TRBV18, the J gene TRBJ1-2; D possibly corresponds to TRBD1 (6 bases). Germline CDR1 is KGHSH and CDR2 is LQKENI. The V end lost 2 bases, the J end lost 5 bases, and 15 bases lay between the germline ends. The length of the CDR3 is 15 residues.

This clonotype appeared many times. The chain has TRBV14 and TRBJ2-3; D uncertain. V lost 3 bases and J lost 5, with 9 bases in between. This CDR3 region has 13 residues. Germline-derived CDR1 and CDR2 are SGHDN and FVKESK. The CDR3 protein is CASSQFQRDTQYF. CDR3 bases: TGTGCCAGCAGCCAGTTTCAGAGAGATACGCAGTATTTT. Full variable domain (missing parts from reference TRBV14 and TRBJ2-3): EAGVTQFPSHSVIEKGQTVTLRCDPISGHDNLYWYRRVMGKEIKFLLHFVKESKQDESGMPNNRFLAERTGGTYSTLKVQPAELEDSGVYFCASSQFQRDTQYFGPGTRLTVL.

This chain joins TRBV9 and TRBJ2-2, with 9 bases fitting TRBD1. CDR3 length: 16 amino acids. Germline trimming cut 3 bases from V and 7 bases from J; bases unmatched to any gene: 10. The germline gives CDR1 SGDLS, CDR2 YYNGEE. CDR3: CASSAKDRGWDGELFF. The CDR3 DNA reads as TGTGCCAGCAGCGCTAAGGACAGGGGATGGGACGGGGAGCTGTTTTTT.

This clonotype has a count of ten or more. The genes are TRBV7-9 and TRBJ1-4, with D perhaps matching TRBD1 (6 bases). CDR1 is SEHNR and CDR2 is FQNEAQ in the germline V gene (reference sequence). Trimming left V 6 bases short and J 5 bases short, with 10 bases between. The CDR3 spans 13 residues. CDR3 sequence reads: CASRPGQNEKLFF. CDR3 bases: TGTGCCAGCAGACCGGGACAAAATGAAAAACTGTTTTTT.

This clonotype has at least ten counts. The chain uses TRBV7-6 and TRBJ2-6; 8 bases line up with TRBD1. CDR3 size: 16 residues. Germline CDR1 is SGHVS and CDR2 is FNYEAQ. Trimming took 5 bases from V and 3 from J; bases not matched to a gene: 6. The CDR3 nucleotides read TGTGCCAGCAGCCCGAGGACAGGGCATGGGGCCAACGTCCTGACTTTC. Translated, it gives CASSPRTGHGANVLTF.

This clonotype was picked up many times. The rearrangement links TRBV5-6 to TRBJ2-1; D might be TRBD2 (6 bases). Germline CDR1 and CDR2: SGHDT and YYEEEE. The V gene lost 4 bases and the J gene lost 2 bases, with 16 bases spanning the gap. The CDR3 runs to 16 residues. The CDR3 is CASSPLAALAYNEQFF. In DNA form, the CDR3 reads TGTGCCAGCAGCCCGTTAGCGGCGCTCGCCTACAATGAGCAGTTCTTC.

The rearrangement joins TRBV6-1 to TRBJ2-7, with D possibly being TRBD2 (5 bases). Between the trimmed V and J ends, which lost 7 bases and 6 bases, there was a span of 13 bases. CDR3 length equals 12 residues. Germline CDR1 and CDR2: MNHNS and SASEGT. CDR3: CASMGVSGEQYF. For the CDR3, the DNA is TGTGCCAGCATGGGAGTTTCGGGCGAGCAGTACTTC.

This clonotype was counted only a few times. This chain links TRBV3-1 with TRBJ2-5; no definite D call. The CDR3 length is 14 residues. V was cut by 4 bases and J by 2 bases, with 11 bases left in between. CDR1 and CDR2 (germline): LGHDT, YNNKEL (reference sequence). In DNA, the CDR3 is TGTGCCAGCAGCCCCTCGGCGCTGCAAGAGACCCAGTACTTC. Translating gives CASSPSALQETQYF.

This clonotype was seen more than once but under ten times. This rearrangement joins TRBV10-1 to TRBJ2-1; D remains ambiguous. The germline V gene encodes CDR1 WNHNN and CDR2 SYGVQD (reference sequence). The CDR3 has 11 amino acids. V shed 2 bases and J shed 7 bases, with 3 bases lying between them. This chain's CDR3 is CASSEENEQFF. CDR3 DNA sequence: TGCGCCAGCAGTGAGGAGAATGAGCAGTTCTTC.

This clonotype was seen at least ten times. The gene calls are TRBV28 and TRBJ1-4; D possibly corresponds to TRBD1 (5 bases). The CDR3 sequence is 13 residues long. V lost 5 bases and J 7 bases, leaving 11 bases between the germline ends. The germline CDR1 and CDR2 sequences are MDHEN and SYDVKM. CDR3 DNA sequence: TGTGCCAGCAGTCCAGGGACGGTTGAAAAACTGTTTTTT. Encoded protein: CASSPGTVEKLFF.

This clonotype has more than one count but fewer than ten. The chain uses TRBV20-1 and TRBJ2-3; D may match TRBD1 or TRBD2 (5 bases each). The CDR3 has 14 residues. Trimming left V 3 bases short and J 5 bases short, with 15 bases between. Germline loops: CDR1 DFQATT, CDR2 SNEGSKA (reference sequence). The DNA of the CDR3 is TGCAGTGCTAGTCAACGGAGAGGGGAAGATACGCAGTATTTT. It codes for CSASQRRGEDTQYF.

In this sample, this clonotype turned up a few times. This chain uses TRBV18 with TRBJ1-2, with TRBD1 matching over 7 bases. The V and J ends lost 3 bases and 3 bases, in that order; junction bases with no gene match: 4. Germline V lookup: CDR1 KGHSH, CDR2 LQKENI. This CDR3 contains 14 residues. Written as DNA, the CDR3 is TGTGCCAGCTCACCTACAGGGGTAGACTATGGCTACACCTTC. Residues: CASSPTGVDYGYTF. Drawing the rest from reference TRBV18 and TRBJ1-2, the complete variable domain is NAGVMQNPRHLVRRRGQEARLRCSPMKGHSHVYWYRQLPEEGLKFMVYLQKENIIDESGMPKERFSAEFPKEGPSILRIQQVVRGDSAAYFCASSPTGVDYGYTFGSGTRLTVV.

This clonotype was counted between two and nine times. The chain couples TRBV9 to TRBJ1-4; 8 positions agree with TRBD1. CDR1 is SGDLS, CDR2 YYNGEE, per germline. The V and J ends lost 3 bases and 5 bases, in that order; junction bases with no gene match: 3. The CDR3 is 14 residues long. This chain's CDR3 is CASSADRGNEKLFF. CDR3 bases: TGTGCCAGCAGCGCCGACAGGGGAAATGAAAAACTGTTTTTT. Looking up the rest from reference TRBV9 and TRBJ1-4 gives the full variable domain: DSGVTQTPKHLITATGQRVTLRCSPRSGDLSVYWYQQSLDQGLQFLIQYYNGEERAKGNILERFSAQQFPDLHSELNLSSLELGDSALYFCASSADRGNEKLFFGSGTQLSVL.

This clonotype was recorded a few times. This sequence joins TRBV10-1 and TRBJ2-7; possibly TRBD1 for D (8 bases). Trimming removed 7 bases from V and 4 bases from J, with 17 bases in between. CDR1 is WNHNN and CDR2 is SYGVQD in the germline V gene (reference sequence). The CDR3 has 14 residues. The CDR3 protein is CASTTHRGGYEQYF. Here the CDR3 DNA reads TGCGCCAGCACAACCCACAGGGGGGGTTACGAGCAGTACTTC.

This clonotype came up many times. The CDR3 protein is CASRSTGGARYGYTF. CDR3 bases: TGTGCCAGCAGGTCGACAGGGGGCGCAAGGTATGGCTACACCTTC. The rearrangement joins TRBV12-3 or TRBV12-4 to TRBJ1-2; 10 nucleotides agree with TRBD1. This CDR3 is 15 amino acids long. The J segment lost 5 bases and the V segment lost 6 bases, leaving 9 bases of the junction unmatched.

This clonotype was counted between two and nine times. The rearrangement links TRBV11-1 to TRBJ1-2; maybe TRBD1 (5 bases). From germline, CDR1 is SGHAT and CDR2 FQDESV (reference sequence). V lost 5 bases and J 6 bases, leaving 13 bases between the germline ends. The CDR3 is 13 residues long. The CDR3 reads CASSKGTVHGYTF. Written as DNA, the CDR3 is TGTGCCAGCAGCAAAGGGACCGTCCATGGCTACACCTTC.